Sequencing of this T cell receptor (beta chain) was carried out in a study of shared clonotypes between healthy human individuals. About the research overall: There were three CD4 naive, three CD4 memory, two CD8 naive and one CD8 memory plates per donor. Findings and caveats of the study: The generation probabilities recorded for non-shared clonotypes fell below those of clonotypes shared by all four donors.

Of note for this clone: The antigen remains undetermined.

CDR1 is MDHEN, CDR2 SYDVKM, per germline. The CDR3 has 15 amino acids. Trimming took 3 bases from V and 6 from J; bases not matched to a gene: 8. Healthy HIV-negative adults with no recent acute infections or vaccinations were recruited as donors. Profiling relied on immunoSEQ multiplex PCR, and the TCRdb table lists in-frame clones only, not all of them. The repertoire holds some 2.4 million clones, with approximately 93% as singletons. The sequence came from a man between 18 and 35 years old in good health. Some clones in this sample may be carry-over from other donors' samples. The chain couples TRBV28 to TRBJ1-2; 9 bases agree with TRBD1. What was sequenced was naive CD4+ T cells from PBMCs. Regarding subset: CD45RA+ positively selected. CDR3 DNA sequence: TGTGCCAGCAGTTTCGGGGACAGGGCCACGCATGGCTACACCTTC. Its translation: CASSFGDRATHGYTF.